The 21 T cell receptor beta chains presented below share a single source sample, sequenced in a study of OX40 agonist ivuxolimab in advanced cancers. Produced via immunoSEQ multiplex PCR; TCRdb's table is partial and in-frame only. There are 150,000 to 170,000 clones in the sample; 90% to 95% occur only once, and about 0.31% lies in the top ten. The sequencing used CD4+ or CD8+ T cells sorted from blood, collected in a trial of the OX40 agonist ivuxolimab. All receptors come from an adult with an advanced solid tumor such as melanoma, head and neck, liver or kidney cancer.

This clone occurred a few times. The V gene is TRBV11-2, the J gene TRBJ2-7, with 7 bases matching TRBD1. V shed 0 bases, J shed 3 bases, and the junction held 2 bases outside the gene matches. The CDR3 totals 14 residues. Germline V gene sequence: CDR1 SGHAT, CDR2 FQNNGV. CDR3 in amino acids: CASSLEPGGYEQYF. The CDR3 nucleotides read TGTGCCAGCAGCTTAGAACCAGGGGGCTACGAGCAGTACTTC.

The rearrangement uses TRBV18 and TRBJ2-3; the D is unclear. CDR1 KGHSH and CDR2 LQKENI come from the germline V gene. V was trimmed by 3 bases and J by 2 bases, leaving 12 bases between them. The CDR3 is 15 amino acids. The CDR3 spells CASSPRYTFTDTQYF. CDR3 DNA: TGTGCCAGCTCACCTAGGTACACCTTCACAGATACGCAGTATTTT.

CDR3 DNA sequence: TGTGCCATCAGTGAGTACGGGACAGGAATCAATGAGCAGTTCTTC. Amino acid sequence: CAISEYGTGINEQFF. V gene TRBV10-3 combines with J gene TRBJ2-1; TRBD1 agrees at 8 bases. V was clipped by 1 base and J by 6 bases; unmatched bases: 5. There are 15 residues in the CDR3. The germline V gene encodes CDR1 ENHRY and CDR2 SYGVKD.

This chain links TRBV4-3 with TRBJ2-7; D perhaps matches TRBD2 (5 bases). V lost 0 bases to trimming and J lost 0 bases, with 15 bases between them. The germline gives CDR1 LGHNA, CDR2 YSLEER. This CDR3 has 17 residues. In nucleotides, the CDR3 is TGCGCCAGCAGCCAAGACTATCGGACTGGAAGCTCCTACGAGCAGTACTTC. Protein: CASSQDYRTGSSYEQYF.

The CDR3 region has the DNA TGTGCCAGCAGTGATCGGTCTCTTCTGGCCCAGCATTTT. It yields the protein CASSDRSLLAQHF. The V call is TRBV2, the J call TRBJ1-5, with no clear D. Germline-derived CDR1 and CDR2 are SNHLY and FYNNEI. The V end lost 3 bases, the J end lost 11 bases, and 14 bases lay between the germline ends. The CDR3 contains 13 residues.

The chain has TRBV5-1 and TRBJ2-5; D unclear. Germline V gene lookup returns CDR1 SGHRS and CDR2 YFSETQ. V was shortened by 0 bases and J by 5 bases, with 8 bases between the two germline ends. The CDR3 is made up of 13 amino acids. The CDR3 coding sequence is TGCGCCAGCAGCTTGGCGACTTTGGAGACCCAGTACTTC. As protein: CASSLATLETQYF.

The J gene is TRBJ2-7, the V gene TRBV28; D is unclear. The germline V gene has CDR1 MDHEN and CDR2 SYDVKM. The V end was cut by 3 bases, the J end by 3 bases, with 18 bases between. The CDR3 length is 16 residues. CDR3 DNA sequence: TGTGCCAGCAGTTTTGATGTGGGCAGTATCGACTACGAGCAGTACTTC. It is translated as CASSFDVGSIDYEQYF.

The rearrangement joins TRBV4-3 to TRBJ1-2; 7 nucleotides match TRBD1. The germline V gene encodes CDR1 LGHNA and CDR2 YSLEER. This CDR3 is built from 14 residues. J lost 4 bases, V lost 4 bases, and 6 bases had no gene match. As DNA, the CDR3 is TGCGCCAGCAGCCCCCCTGGGACAGCCTATGGCTACACCTTC. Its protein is CASSPPGTAYGYTF.

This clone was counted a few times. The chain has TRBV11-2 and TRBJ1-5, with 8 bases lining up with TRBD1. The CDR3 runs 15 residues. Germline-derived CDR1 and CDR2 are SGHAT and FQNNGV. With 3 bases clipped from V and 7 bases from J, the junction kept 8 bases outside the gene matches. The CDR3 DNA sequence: TGTGCCAGCAGCTTGAACAGGGGGGGTGGACAGCCCCAGCATTTT. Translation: CASSLNRGGGQPQHF.

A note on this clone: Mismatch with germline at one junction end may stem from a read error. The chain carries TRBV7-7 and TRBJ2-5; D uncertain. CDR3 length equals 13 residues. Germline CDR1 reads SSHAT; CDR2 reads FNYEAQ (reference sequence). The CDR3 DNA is TGTGCTAGCAGCTACGGACCTCAAGAGACCCAGTACTTC. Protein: CASSYGPQETQYF.

This CDR3 is CASSQEWGPGTEAFF. In nucleotides, the CDR3 is TGCGCCAGCAGCCAAGAGTGGGGGCCGGGGACTGAAGCTTTCTTT. The chain carries TRBV4-3 and TRBJ1-1; possibly TRBD1 for D (6 bases). The CDR3 totals 15 residues. V was trimmed by 0 bases and J by 5 bases, leaving 13 bases between them. In germline, CDR1 is LGHNA, CDR2 YSLEER.

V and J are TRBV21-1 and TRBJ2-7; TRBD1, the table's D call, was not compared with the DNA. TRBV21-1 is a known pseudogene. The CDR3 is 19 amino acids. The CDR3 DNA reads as TGTGCCAGCAGCATATATTCGACAGGATCAGAGCTCTGCATTGGGGAGCAGTACTTC. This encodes CASSIYSTGSELCIGEQYF.

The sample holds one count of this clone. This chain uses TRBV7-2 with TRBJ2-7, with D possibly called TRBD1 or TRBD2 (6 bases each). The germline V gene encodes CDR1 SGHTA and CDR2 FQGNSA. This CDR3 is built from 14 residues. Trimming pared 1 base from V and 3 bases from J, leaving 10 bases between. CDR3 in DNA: TGTGCCAGCAGCTTAGAGGGGGGCGGCTACGAGCAGTACTTC. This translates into CASSLEGGGYEQYF.

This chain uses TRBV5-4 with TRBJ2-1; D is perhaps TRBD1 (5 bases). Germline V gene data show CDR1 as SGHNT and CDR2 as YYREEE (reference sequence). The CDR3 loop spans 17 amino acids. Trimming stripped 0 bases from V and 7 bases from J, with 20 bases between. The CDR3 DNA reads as TGTGCCAGCAGCTTGGGAAGTAGGGGCATAGGGCCAAATGAGCAGTTCTTC. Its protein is CASSLGSRGIGPNEQFF.

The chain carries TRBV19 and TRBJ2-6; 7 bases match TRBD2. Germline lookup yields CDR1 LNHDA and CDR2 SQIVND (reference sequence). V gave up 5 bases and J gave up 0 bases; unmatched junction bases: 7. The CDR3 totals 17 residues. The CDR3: CASSFSGGGSGANVLTF. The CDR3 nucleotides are TGTGCCAGTAGTTTCTCGGGAGGCGGCTCTGGGGCCAACGTCCTGACTTTC.

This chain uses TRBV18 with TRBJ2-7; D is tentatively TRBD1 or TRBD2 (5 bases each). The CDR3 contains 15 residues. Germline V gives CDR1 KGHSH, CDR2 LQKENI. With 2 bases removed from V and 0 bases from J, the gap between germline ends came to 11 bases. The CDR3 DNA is TGTGCCAGCTCACCAGGGGGTGCAGTCTCCTACGAGCAGTACTTC. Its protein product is CASSPGGAVSYEQYF.

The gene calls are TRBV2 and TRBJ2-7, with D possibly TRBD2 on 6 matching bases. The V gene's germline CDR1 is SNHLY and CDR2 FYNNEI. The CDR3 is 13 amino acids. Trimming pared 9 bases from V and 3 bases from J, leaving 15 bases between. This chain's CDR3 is CASARGPHYEQYF. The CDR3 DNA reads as TGTGCCAGTGCGCGGGGTCCCCACTACGAGCAGTACTTC.

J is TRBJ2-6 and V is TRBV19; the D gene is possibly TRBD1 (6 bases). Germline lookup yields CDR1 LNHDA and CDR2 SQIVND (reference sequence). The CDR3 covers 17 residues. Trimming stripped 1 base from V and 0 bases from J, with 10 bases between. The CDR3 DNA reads TGTGCCAGTAGTATAGCGGGACACCGCTCTGGGGCCAACGTCCTGACTTTC. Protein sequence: CASSIAGHRSGANVLTF. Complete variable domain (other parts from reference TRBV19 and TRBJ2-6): DGGITQSPKYLFRKEGQNVTLSCEQNLNHDAMYWYRQDPGQGLRLIYYSQIVNDFQKGDIAEGYSVSREKKESFPLTVTSAQKNPTAFYLCASSIAGHRSGANVLTFGAGSRLTVL.

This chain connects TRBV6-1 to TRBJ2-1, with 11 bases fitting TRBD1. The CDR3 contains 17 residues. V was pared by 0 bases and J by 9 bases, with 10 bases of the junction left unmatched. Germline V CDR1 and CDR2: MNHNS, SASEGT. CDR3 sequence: CASSEAIGTGGKVEQFF. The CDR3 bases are TGTGCCAGCAGTGAAGCGATTGGGACAGGGGGTAAGGTTGAGCAGTTCTTC.

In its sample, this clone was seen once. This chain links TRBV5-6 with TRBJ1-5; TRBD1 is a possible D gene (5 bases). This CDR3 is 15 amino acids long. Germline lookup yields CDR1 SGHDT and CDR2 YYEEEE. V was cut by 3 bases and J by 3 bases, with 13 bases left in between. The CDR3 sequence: CASSSGPTPNQPQHF. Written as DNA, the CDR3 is TGTGCCAGCAGCTCGGGACCCACCCCCAATCAGCCCCAGCATTTT. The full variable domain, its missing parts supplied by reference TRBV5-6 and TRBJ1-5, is DAGVTQSPTHLIKTRGQQVTLRCSPKSGHDTVSWYQQALGQGPQFIFQYYEEEERQRGNFPDRFSGHQFPNYSSELNVNALLLGDSALYLCASSSGPTPNQPQHFGDGTRLSIL.

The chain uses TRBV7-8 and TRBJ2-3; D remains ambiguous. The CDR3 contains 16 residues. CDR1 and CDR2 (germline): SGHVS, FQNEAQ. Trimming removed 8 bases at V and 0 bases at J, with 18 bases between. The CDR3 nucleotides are TGTGCCAGCGCGCCCCGTAAGGATCCCAGCACAGATACGCAGTATTTT. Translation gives CASAPRKDPSTDTQYF.